A selection of T cell receptor beta chains follows, all from one sample in a study of shared clonotypes between healthy human individuals. The method was immunoSEQ multiplex PCR; TCRdb's version includes in-frame clones alone and lacks a portion of them. The table lists 1,400,000 or so clones, approximately 98.5% of them singletons. The sample taken for sequencing was naive CD4+ T cells sorted from blood. These receptors originate from a man under 40 in good health. The CDR3 runs from the conserved cysteine through the conserved F or W. The D gene is left open where the match is weak. Expanded clones are given a class, and other clones once, few, many or no size at all.

.	TRBV11-2	TRBJ1-5	.	TGTGCCAGCAGCTTGACAGTAGGTCAGCCCCAGCATTTT	CASSLTVGQPQHF
.	TRBV20-1	TRBJ2-7	.	TGCAGTGCTAGATCCAACGAGCAGTACTTC	CSARSNEQYF
.	TRBV5-5	TRBJ1-1	.	TGTGCCAGCAGCTTGACACTGGGCCCTGAAGCTTTCTTT	CASSLTLGPEAFF
TRBD1	TRBV18	TRBJ2-1	.	TGTGCCAGCTCACCTGCCGGGACAGGGGGCTCCGGCTCCTACAATGAGCAGTTCTTC	CASSPAGTGGSGSYNEQFF
.	TRBV18	TRBJ2-2	.	TGTGCCAGCTCACGGCAAGAGGGGTCGAACACCGGGGAGCTGTTTTTT	CASSRQEGSNTGELFF
TRBD2	TRBV19	TRBJ2-3	.	TGTGCCAGTAGTATGGGACTAGCGACAGATACGCAGTATTTT	CASSMGLATDTQYF
TRBD2	TRBV9	TRBJ2-3	.	TGTGCCAGCAGCCCCCACGTAGGCGGGAGGGCCACAGATACGCAGTATTTT	CASSPHVGGRATDTQYF
TRBD1	TRBV6-5	TRBJ2-5	.	TGTGCCAGCAGCTACACCGGGACAGGCATAAAGACCCAGTACTTC	CASSYTGTGIKTQYF
.	TRBV29-1	TRBJ1-1	once	TGCAGCGTTCGGTTTGGCACTGAAGCTTTCTTT	CSVRFGTEAFF
TRBD1	TRBV5-1	TRBJ1-1	.	TGCGCCAGCAGCCAGACAGGGGGCACTGAAGCTTTCTTT	CASSQTGGTEAFF
TRBD2	TRBV12-5	TRBJ2-1	.	TGTGCTAGTGGTTTCCTCGGGACTAGCGGGAGGCCTTCCTACAATGAGCAGTTCTTC	CASGFLGTSGRPSYNEQFF